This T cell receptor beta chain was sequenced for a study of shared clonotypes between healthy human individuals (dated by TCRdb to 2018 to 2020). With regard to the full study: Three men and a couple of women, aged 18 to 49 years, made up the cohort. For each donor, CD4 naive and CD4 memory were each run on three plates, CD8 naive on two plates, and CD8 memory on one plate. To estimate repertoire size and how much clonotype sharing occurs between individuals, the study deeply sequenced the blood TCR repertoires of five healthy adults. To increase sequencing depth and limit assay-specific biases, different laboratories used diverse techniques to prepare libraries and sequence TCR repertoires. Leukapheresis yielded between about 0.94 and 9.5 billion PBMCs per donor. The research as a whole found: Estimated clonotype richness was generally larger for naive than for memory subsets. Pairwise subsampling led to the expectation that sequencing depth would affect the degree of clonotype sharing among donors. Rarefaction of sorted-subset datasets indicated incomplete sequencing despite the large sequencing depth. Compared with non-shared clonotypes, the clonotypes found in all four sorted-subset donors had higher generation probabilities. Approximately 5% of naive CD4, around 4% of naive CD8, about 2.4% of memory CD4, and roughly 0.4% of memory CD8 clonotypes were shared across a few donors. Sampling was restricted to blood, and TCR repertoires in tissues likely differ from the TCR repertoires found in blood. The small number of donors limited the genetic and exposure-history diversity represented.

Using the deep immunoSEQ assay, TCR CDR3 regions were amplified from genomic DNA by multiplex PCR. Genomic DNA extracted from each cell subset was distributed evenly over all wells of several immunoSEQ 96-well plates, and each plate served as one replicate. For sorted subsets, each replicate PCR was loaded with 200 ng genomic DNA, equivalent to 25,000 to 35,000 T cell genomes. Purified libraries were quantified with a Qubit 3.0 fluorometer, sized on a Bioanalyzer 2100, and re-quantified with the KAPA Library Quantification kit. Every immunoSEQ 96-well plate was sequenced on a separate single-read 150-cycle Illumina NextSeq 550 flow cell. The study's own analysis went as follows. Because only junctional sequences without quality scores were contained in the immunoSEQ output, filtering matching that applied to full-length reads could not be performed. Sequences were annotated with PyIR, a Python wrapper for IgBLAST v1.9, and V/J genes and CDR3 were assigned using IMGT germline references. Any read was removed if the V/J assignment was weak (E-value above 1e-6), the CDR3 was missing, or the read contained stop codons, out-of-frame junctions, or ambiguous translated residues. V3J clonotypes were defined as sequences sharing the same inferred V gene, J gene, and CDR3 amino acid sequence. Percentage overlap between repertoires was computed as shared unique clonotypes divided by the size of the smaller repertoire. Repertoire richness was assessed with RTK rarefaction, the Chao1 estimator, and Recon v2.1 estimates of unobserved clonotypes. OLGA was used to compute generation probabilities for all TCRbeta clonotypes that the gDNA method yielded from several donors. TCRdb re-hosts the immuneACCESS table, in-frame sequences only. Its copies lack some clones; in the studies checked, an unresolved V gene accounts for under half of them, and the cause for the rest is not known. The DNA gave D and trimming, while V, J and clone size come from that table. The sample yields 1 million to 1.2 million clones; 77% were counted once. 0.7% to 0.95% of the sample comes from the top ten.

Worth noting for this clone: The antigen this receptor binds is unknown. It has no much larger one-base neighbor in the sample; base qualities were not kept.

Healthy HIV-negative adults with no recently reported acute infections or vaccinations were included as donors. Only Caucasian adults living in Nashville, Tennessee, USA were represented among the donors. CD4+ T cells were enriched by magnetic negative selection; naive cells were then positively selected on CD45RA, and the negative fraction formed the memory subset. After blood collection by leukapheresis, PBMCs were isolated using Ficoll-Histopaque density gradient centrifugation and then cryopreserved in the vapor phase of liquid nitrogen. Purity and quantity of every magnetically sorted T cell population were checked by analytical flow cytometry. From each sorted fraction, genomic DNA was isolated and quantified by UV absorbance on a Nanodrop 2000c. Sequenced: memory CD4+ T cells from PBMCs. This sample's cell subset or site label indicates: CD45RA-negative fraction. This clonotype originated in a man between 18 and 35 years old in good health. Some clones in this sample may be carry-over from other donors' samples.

The encoded CDR3 is CATTGGAMGEQFF. The bases are TGTGCCACCACGGGGGGAGCGATGGGTGAGCAGTTCTTC. The rearranged chain carries TRBV15 and TRBJ2-1; TRBD2 matches 7 bases in the middle. The germline V gene (reference sequence) yields LNHNV for CDR1 and YYDKDF for CDR2. The CDR3 starts with the cysteine, ends with the phenylalanine, and has 13 residues. The read is trimmed to its CDR3 DNA, 39 bases read in frame from base 1. V trim: 7 bases; J trim: 9 bases; unmatched bases: 9.